This TCR beta chain was found in a study of CD4 T cells in relation to SARS-CoV-2 and coronaviruses. The unexposed donors gave CD4+ T cells in 2011-2018, prior to COVID-19. CD4+ T cells were isolated from the cells after about nine days of culture. Worth noting for this clone: Its matching antigen is unknown.

Per the germline V gene, CDR1 is SGHKS and CDR2 is YYEKEE (reference sequence). Between the trimmed V and J ends, which lost 0 bases and 5 bases, there was a span of 10 bases. The CDR3 covers 14 residues. Assay: immunoSEQ multiplex PCR; the TCRdb copy retains only in-frame clones and omits some. The repertoire holds about 16,000 clones, with around four fifths as singletons. Sequencing was performed on CD4+ T cells from PBMCs, cultured in vitro. The V and J genes are TRBV5-5 and TRBJ2-3; no definite D call. This receptor was taken from a human donor in good health. This CDR3 is CASSLDPRIDTQYF. The CDR3 coding sequence is TGTGCCAGCAGCTTGGACCCCCGTATAGATACGCAGTATTTT.